This T cell receptor (beta chain) was obtained from a study of CD8+CD57+ T cells in acquired aplastic anemia. Turning to the study itself: The mean DNA yield obtained from sorted CD4+ and CD8+ cells came to 3 to 3.5 ug. Study-wide findings and caveats: CD8+ Simpson's diversity showed no significant patient-control difference. Patients and controls had in common twenty-nine CD8+ CDR3 sequences.

The template used for profiling TCR beta VDJ and CDR3 was genomic DNA. TCRdb re-analysed the reads in MiXCR, keeping a single row per CDR3 protein. The repertoire consists of more than 150,000 distinct CDR3 sequences, with around 65% occurring once and the leading ten covering around 46%. A word on this clonotype: What it binds is unknown.

From germline, CDR1 is MGHDK and CDR2 SYGVNS. Trimming cost V 2 bases and J 6 bases, with 8 bases left between them. The CDR3 contains 13 residues. The source is a human donor with severe aplastic anemia or a healthy control (not recorded which). The rearrangement joins TRBV25-1 to TRBJ1-5, with D uncertain. Material: sorted CD4+, CD8+, or CD8+CD57+ T cells (not recorded which) from PBMCs. In DNA, the CDR3 is TGTGCCAGCAGTGAAGAAGCGGGTCAGCCCCAGCATTTT. Amino acid sequence: CASSEEAGQPQHF.